The clone carrying this T cell receptor (beta chain) appeared many times. This record belongs to a study of neurological immune-mediated disorders. This CDR3 region has 14 residues. The germline V gene encodes CDR1 SGHTA and CDR2 FQGNSA. V dropped 4 bases and J dropped 6 bases, with 15 bases sitting between them. TCRdb re-analysed the 5' RACE reads in MiXCR, keeping a single row per CDR3 protein. Among approximately 82,000 distinct CDR3 sequences, over 12% were seen once, and the ten largest hold roughly 6.8%. The rearrangement uses TRBV7-2 and TRBJ1-1; possible D gene TRBD1, 5 bases. Input material: PBMCs. This TCR was sampled from a woman aged 50 to 65 in good health. CDR3 amino acids: CASSSGSRFSEAFF. For the CDR3, the DNA is TGTGCCAGCAGCTCAGGGTCACGCTTCTCTGAAGCTTTCTTT. Drawing the rest from reference TRBV7-2 and TRBJ1-1, the complete variable domain is GAGVSQSPSNKVTEKGKDVELRCDPISGHTALYWYRQSLGQGLEFLIYFQGNSAPDKSGLPSDRFSAERTGGSVSTLTIQRTQQEDSAVYLCASSSGSRFSEAFFGQGTRLTVV.